A selection of T cell receptor beta chains follows, all from one sample in a study of CD8+ T cells in alopecia areata. Sequencing was performed with immunoSEQ multiplex PCR; in TCRdb, only in-frame clones are kept and a portion is missing. The sample records about 250,000 clones, 60% being singletons. The starting material was CD4+ T cells sorted from blood, obtained around week 52, from a patient treated with tofacitinib. These receptors originate from a human donor with alopecia areata. Each CDR3 is given with its conserved first and last residue. The D gene is left open where the match is weak. Size values are once, few and many counts, or a class for expanded clones, and some rows have none.

d_call	v_call	clone_size	j_call	cdr3_nt	cdr3_aa
NA	TRBV15	NA	TRBJ2-1	TGTGCCACCAGCCACGAGGGCCTAGCGAGGGGCAATGAGCAGTTCTTC	CATSHEGLARGNEQFF
NA	TRBV30	NA	TRBJ2-7	TGTGCCTGGAAATACCCCGCCAGCCCCTACGAGCAGTACTTC	CAWKYPASPYEQYF
TRBD1	TRBV9	NA	TRBJ2-7	TGTGCCAGCAGCGTAGGACAGGGGAATTACGAGCAGTACTTC	CASSVGQGNYEQYF
NA	TRBV2	NA	TRBJ1-5	TGTGCCAGCAGTGAAGAACAGGGCATGGCCCAGCATTTT	CASSEEQGMAQHF
TRBD1	TRBV5-1	NA	TRBJ2-7	TGCGCCAGCAGCTTAGGGGGACAGAACGAGCAGTACTTC	CASSLGGQNEQYF
TRBD1	TRBV9	NA	TRBJ2-3	TGTGCCAGCAGCGGAGGGGGACAGGGCTTCTTCACAGATACGCAGTATTTT	CASSGGGQGFFTDTQYF
NA	TRBV29-1	NA	TRBJ2-5	TGCAGCGCCGCCGGACGGGAACAAGAGACCCAGTACTTC	CSAAGREQETQYF
NA	TRBV10-3	NA	TRBJ2-3	TGTGCCATCAGTGAGTCAGGACAGTCAGATACGCAGTATTTT	CAISESGQSDTQYF
NA	TRBV9	NA	TRBJ2-1	TGTGCCAGCAGCGTAGCTCCCAGCTCCTACAATGAGCAGTTCTTC	CASSVAPSSYNEQFF
TRBD2	TRBV7-9	NA	TRBJ2-5	TGTGCCAGCAAAAGCGGGAGGCAAGAGACCCAGTACTTC	CASKSGRQETQYF
NA	TRBV5-1	NA	TRBJ1-2	TGCGCCAGCAGCACAGGACTACTCGGTCATGGCTACACCTTC	CASSTGLLGHGYTF
NA	TRBV5-1	NA	TRBJ1-1	TGCGCCAGCAGCGCGGGATATATAAACACTGAAGCTTTCTTT	CASSAGYINTEAFF
TRBD1	TRBV7-2	NA	TRBJ1-6	TGTGCCAGCAGCCCGGACAGGGCAAGGGCACCCCTCCACTTT	CASSPDRARAPLHF
TRBD2	TRBV11-2	NA	TRBJ2-1	TGTGCCAGCAGCTTACGGACTAGCGGGGGGGCCTACAATGAGCAGTTCTTC	CASSLRTSGGAYNEQFF
NA	TRBV5-6	few	TRBJ2-1	TGTGCCAGCAGCTCCCTCGGGGTCTCCTACAATGAGCAGTTCTTC	CASSSLGVSYNEQFF
TRBD1	TRBV9	NA	TRBJ1-2	TGTGCCAGCAGCGGAGCTCAGGGACAGGGATATTATGGCTACACCTTC	CASSGAQGQGYYGYTF
NA	TRBV29-1	once	TRBJ1-1	TGCAGCGTTCTGGCGGGTTTGGGTGAAACTTTCTTT	CSVLAGLGETFF
TRBD1	TRBV7-9	NA	TRBJ2-4	TGTGCCAGCAGCCGAACAGGGGTCGACATTCAGTACTTC	CASSRTGVDIQYF
NA	TRBV29-1	few	TRBJ1-2	TGCAGCGTTGAAAGGGAGTATGGCTACACCTTC	CSVEREYGYTF
TRBD1	TRBV10-3	few	TRBJ1-6	TGTGCCATCAGAATGGACAGGGGCGATTCACCCCTCCACTTT	CAIRMDRGDSPLHF
NA	TRBV7-9	NA	TRBJ2-3	TGTGCCAGCAGCTCCCGGTCCAATACGCAGTATTTT	CASSSRSNTQYF
NA	TRBV30	few	TRBJ1-1	TGTGCCTGTGCGGGGACCGACGGGCGGTTGACTGAAGCTTTCTTT	CACAGTDGRLTEAFF
NA	TRBV29-1	few	TRBJ2-5	TGCAGCGTTGGATTCAGGGGAAGACAAGAGACCCAGTACTTC	CSVGFRGRQETQYF
NA	TRBV5-1	NA	TRBJ2-5	TGCGCCAGCAGCTTCGGAGACAGCCAAGAGACCCAGTACTTC	CASSFGDSQETQYF
NA	TRBV7-9	few	TRBJ2-2	TGTGCCAGCAGTCAACTCCTACGCGTTACCGGGGAGCTGTTTTTT	CASSQLLRVTGELFF
TRBD2	TRBV5-1	NA	TRBJ2-3	TGCGCCAGCAGCTTGTTCCCTAGCGGGCTAGGCACAGATACGCAGTATTTT	CASSLFPSGLGTDTQYF
NA	TRBV7-9	NA	TRBJ2-2	TGTGCCAGCAGCGTCAGGGATCGGGAGCTGTTTTTT	CASSVRDRELFF
TRBD2	TRBV5-4	NA	TRBJ2-3	TGTGCCAGCAGCTTGGGACTAGCGGGGGAAGATACGCAGTATTTT	CASSLGLAGEDTQYF
TRBD1	TRBV29-1	once	TRBJ2-1	TGCAGCGCCTCGACAGGGAACAATGAGCAGTTCTTC	CSASTGNNEQFF
NA	TRBV18	few	TRBJ2-5	TGTGCCAGCTCACCACGGGTCAGCCAAGAGACCCAGTACTTC	CASSPRVSQETQYF
NA	TRBV5-6	NA	TRBJ2-7	TGTGCCAGCAATGGCGGAGTCTCCTACGAGCAGTACTTC	CASNGGVSYEQYF
NA	TRBV18	NA	TRBJ1-2	TGTGCCTCGGGACACCCTAACTATGGCTACACCTTC	CASGHPNYGYTF
NA	TRBV4-3	NA	TRBJ1-2	TGCGCCAGCAGCCAAGATCAGGGGATTAACTATGGCTACACCTTC	CASSQDQGINYGYTF
NA	TRBV9	once	TRBJ1-4	TGTGCCAGCAGCCCTCACACGGCAACTAATGAAAAACTGTTTTTT	CASSPHTATNEKLFF
NA	TRBV5-6	NA	TRBJ1-6	TGTGCCAGCAGCTTGGAAGGCTTCGGCAAGAAGGGTTCACCCCTCCACTTT	CASSLEGFGKKGSPLHF
TRBD2	TRBV7-8	once	TRBJ2-3	TGTGCCAGCAGCCCGACGTTGGGGGGGTGGGATACGCAGTATTTT	CASSPTLGGWDTQYF
NA	TRBV5-1	NA	TRBJ1-6	TGCGCCAGCAGCTTTGGGACAACAAATAATTCACCCCTCCACTTT	CASSFGTTNNSPLHF
NA	TRBV5-1	NA	TRBJ2-5	TGCGCCAGCAGCTTGGCCGGACAGACACAAGAGACCCAGTACTTC	CASSLAGQTQETQYF
TRBD1	TRBV29-1	NA	TRBJ1-5	TGCAGCGTCCTACAGGGGACGGATCAGCCCCAGCATTTT	CSVLQGTDQPQHF
NA	TRBV5-1	NA	TRBJ2-5	TGCGCCAGCAGCTTGGTTGGGGGAAGAGAGACCCAGTACTTC	CASSLVGGRETQYF
TRBD1	TRBV29-1	NA	TRBJ1-2	TGCAGCGTTCTTACCTGGGACAGGACTAACTATGGCTACACCTTC	CSVLTWDRTNYGYTF
NA	TRBV4-2	NA	TRBJ1-2	TGTGCCAGCAGCCAAGTATGGGCATATGGCTACACCTTC	CASSQVWAYGYTF
NA	TRBV6-5	NA	TRBJ1-5	TGTGCCAGCAGCCCAGGGATTGTGAGTCAGCCCCAGCATTTT	CASSPGIVSQPQHF
NA	TRBV5-4	NA	TRBJ2-3	TGTGCCAGCAGCTGGGACACAGATACGCAGTATTTT	CASSWDTDTQYF
NA	TRBV30	once	TRBJ1-6	TGTGCCTGGAGTGTGGGGGGCGGCCCCCTCCACTTT	CAWSVGGGPLHF
NA	TRBV11-1	few	TRBJ2-2	TGTGCCAGCAGCTTAATGGGACAAAACACCGGGGAGCTGTTTTTT	CASSLMGQNTGELFF
NA	TRBV18	NA	TRBJ1-1	TGTGCCAGCTCACCATCGGTGAGCACTGAAGCTTTCTTT	CASSPSVSTEAFF
NA	TRBV30	few	TRBJ1-2	TGTGCCTGGAGTGGGGACATCTATGGCTACACCTTC	CAWSGDIYGYTF
NA	TRBV29-1	NA	TRBJ1-1	TGCAGCGTTGTGGGGGGGCCGTTGAACACTGAAGCTTTCTTT	CSVVGGPLNTEAFF
TRBD1	TRBV7-2	NA	TRBJ1-1	TGTGCCAGCAGCTCCCAAGGGGGCCCGGTGTCTGAAGCTTTCTTT	CASSSQGGPVSEAFF
NA	TRBV2	NA	TRBJ2-7	TGTGCCAGCGTCTTGTCCTACGAGCAGTACTTC	CASVLSYEQYF
TRBD1	TRBV4-2	NA	TRBJ1-2	TGTGCCAGCAGCCAAGGGACAGGGGCGGACTATGGCTACACCTTC	CASSQGTGADYGYTF
NA	TRBV30	few	TRBJ2-7	TGTGCCTGGAGTGGCCTTACCTACGAGCAGTACTTC	CAWSGLTYEQYF
TRBD1	TRBV27	NA	TRBJ2-7	TGTGCCAGCAGTCCCCTGGACAGGGGGCTCAACGAGCAGTACTTC	CASSPLDRGLNEQYF
NA	TRBV30	NA	TRBJ1-5	TGTGCCTGGAGGGGGGAAGGTCAGCCCCAGCATTTT	CAWRGEGQPQHF
TRBD2	TRBV14	few	TRBJ2-7	TGTGCCAGCAGCCAAGGTGCGGGGGGGTTCTCCTACGAGCAGTACTTC	CASSQGAGGFSYEQYF
NA	TRBV18	few	TRBJ2-3	TGTGCCAGCTCACCAGCGGGAAGCACAGATACGCAGTATTTT	CASSPAGSTDTQYF